Presented here are 29 T cell receptor beta chains from one specimen sequenced in a study of blood T cells in healthy people across ages. A second PCR, run for roughly 7 to 11 cycles, used a sample-barcoded 5' primer plus a J-beta primer mix. TCRdb analysed the 5' RACE reads with MiXCR anew, one entry per CDR3 protein. The sample contains fewer than 900,000 distinct CDR3 sequences, 35% to 45% of which appear only once. The sample comprised blood. The receptor set was obtained from a woman aged 60 to 75 in good health.

The rearrangement uses TRBV6-6 and TRBJ2-6, with 7 bases matching TRBD1. The J segment lost 0 bases and the V segment lost 6 bases, leaving 8 bases of the junction unmatched. In germline, CDR1 is MNHNY, CDR2 SVGAGI (reference sequence). The CDR3 spans 17 residues. CDR3 sequence (DNA): TGTGCCAGCAGCCCCGGGACAGCCAACTCTGGGGCCAACGTCCTGACTTTC. Protein: CASSPGTANSGANVLTF.

The V and J genes are TRBV20-1 and TRBJ2-3; D gene ambiguous. The CDR3 is 12 residues long. V lost 5 bases and J 6 bases, leaving 12 bases between the germline ends. Germline CDR1 is DFQATT and CDR2 is SNEGSKA (reference sequence). The CDR3, as DNA: TGCAGTGCTCTTCTAACCGCGGATACGCAGTATTTT. It specifies CSALLTADTQYF.

This clonotype was recorded many times. The chain uses TRBV28 and TRBJ2-1; either TRBD1 or TRBD2 may fit D (5 bases each). V lost 1 base and J lost 2, with 15 bases in between. The CDR3 contains 17 residues. Germline values: CDR1 MDHEN, CDR2 SYDVKM. For the CDR3, the DNA is TGTGCCAGCAGTTTATCGGGGCTGAGAGGTACCTACAATGAGCAGTTCTTC. It translates to CASSLSGLRGTYNEQFF.

The rearrangement links TRBV29-1 to TRBJ2-1; TRBD1 might be the D (6 bases). Germline CDR1 reads SQVTM; CDR2 reads ANQGSEA. The V end lost 5 bases, the J end lost 5 bases, and 19 bases lay between the germline ends. This CDR3 region has 15 residues. The chain's CDR3 is CSVPERIQGHNEQFF. The CDR3 DNA sequence: TGCAGCGTTCCCGAGCGAATACAGGGCCACAATGAGCAGTTCTTC.

This clonotype was picked up a small number of times. The chain joins TRBV2 to TRBJ2-5, with D unresolved. CDR3 length: 14 amino acids. The ends were cut back, 5 bases at V and 2 bases at J, with 12 bases in the middle. Germline V gives CDR1 SNHLY, CDR2 FYNNEI. The CDR3 sequence is CASSKALSQETQYF. DNA for the CDR3: TGTGCCAGCAGTAAGGCTCTGTCTCAAGAGACCCAGTACTTC.

The V call is TRBV6-2 or TRBV6-3, the J call TRBJ2-2; D perhaps matches TRBD1 (6 bases). The CDR3 is made up of 17 amino acids. CDR1 and CDR2 from the germline V gene are MNHEY and SVGEGT. V lost 0 bases, J lost 4 bases, and 15 bases lay in between. CDR3 DNA: TGTGCCAGCAGTTACTCGTCAACAGGGCCGGCCACCGGGGAGCTGTTTTTT. It translates to CASSYSSTGPATGELFF.

This clonotype showed up just once. A read error is possible here, since a much larger clone lies one base away. The chain is built from TRBV7-2 and TRBJ2-7; D may be TRBD2 (5 bases). CDR3 length: 12 residues. Germline CDR1 is SGHTA and CDR2 is FQGNSA. Deletions cut 0 bases from V and 11 bases from J, with 11 bases between. The CDR3 DNA follows: TGTGCCAGCAGCTTAGCATCTAGCCTGAAGTACTTC. Translated: CASSLASSLKYF.

This clonotype was seen just once. Sequence at one end of the junction differs from germline and may be a read error. The V gene is TRBV27, the J gene TRBJ1-2; 9 nucleotides match TRBD1. Per the germline V gene, CDR1 is MNHEY and CDR2 is SMNVEV (reference sequence). This CDR3 is built from 14 residues. The CDR3 sequence: CVSSSGTGYRGYTF. CDR3 DNA sequence: TGTGTCAGCAGTTCCGGGACAGGGTATCGGGGCTACACCTTC.

This clonotype was seen more than once but under ten times. The chain is built from TRBV6-6 and TRBJ1-2; D gene unclear. CDR1 and CDR2 (germline): MNHNY, SVGAGI (reference sequence). V was cut by 2 bases and J by 1 base, with 8 bases left in between. The CDR3 runs 14 residues. CDR3 coding DNA: TGTGCCAGCAGTTACACGCAGGTTAACTATGGCTACACCTTC. This gives the protein CASSYTQVNYGYTF.

The V call is TRBV19, the J call TRBJ2-1, with D tentatively TRBD1 or TRBD2 (5 bases each). The CDR3 covers 13 residues. The germline gives CDR1 LNHDA, CDR2 SQIVND (reference sequence). Trimming removed 8 bases at V and 3 bases at J, with 11 bases between. The CDR3 DNA reads as TGTGCCAGTGCCGGGGCCTTCTACAATGAGCAGTTCTTC. Its protein product is CASAGAFYNEQFF.

This chain uses TRBV25-1 with TRBJ2-3; 9 bases match TRBD2. Germline trimming cut 1 base from V and 7 bases from J; bases unmatched to any gene: 12. The germline CDR1 and CDR2 sequences are MGHDK and SYGVNS. This CDR3 region has 17 residues. DNA for the CDR3: TGTGCCAGCAGTGAATCAAAGCTAGCGGGGCGCACGCATACGCAGTATTTT. This translates into CASSESKLAGRTHTQYF.

This clonotype turned up a few times. This chain connects TRBV18 to TRBJ2-5, with D unresolved. The germline CDR1 and CDR2 sequences are KGHSH and LQKENI. CDR3 length equals 13 residues. V lost 3 bases to trimming and J lost 5 bases, with 10 bases between them. The CDR3 DNA follows: TGTGCCAGCTCACCCCCGGGTCCGGAGACCCAGTACTTC. Encoded protein: CASSPPGPETQYF.

This clonotype was detected ten times or more. V usage is TRBV7-2 and J usage is TRBJ2-3; unclear D gene. CDR1 is SGHTA and CDR2 is FQGNSA in the germline V gene. V shed 4 bases and J shed 4 bases, with 15 bases lying between them. This CDR3 has 15 residues. The CDR3 loop is CASSYTPHVSDTQYF. As DNA, the CDR3 is TGTGCCAGCAGCTACACCCCCCACGTGTCAGATACGCAGTATTTT.

The chain combines TRBV4-1 with TRBJ2-5; no clear D gene. Between the trimmed V and J ends, which lost 0 bases and 1 base, there was a span of 6 bases. The CDR3 totals 14 residues. CDR1 is MGHRA, CDR2 YSYEKL, per germline. The CDR3 nucleotides read TGCGCCAGCAGCCAAGAACAGTCCCAAGAGACCCAGTACTTC. It yields the protein CASSQEQSQETQYF.

This clonotype was found many times. The rearrangement uses TRBV4-3 and TRBJ2-3; possibly TRBD1 for D (6 bases). V was shortened by 4 bases and J by 3 bases, with 17 bases between the two germline ends. CDR3 length: 16 residues. CDR1 and CDR2 from the germline V gene are LGHNA and YSLEER. The CDR3 DNA sequence: TGCGCCAGCAGCCCAGGGGCTGGGCGTACTACAGATACGCAGTATTTT. Its translation is CASSPGAGRTTDTQYF.

The rearrangement links TRBV6-6 to TRBJ2-7, with 13 bases aligning to TRBD2. This CDR3 spans 16 amino acids. Germline V lookup: CDR1 MNHNY, CDR2 SVGAGI (reference sequence). V lost 6 bases and J lost 6; bases outside the gene matches: 11. The CDR3 DNA sequence: TGTGCCAGCAGACTAGCGGGAGGGCCTGCGAGCTCCGAGCAGTACTTC. Translating it yields CASRLAGGPASSEQYF.

This clonotype was recorded only once. The chain employs TRBV6-2 or TRBV6-3 and TRBJ2-1; 8 bases align to TRBD2. The CDR3 loop spans 16 amino acids. Germline V CDR1 and CDR2: MNHEY, SVGEGT. After removal of 0 bases from V and 5 bases from J, the junction contained 6 bases not matched to a gene. The CDR3 reads CASSYSGRGAHNEQFF. CDR3 DNA: TGTGCCAGCAGTTACTCTGGGCGGGGGGCACACAATGAGCAGTTCTTC.

The rearrangement joins TRBV20-1 to TRBJ2-7; 9 positions match TRBD2. Losses at the gene ends were 6 bases for V and 0 bases for J; bases not matched to a gene: 6. The germline CDR1 and CDR2 sequences are DFQATT and SNEGSKA (reference sequence). This CDR3 has 14 amino acids. CDR3 in DNA: TGCAGTGCAAAAGCGGGGGGCCTCTCCTACGAGCAGTACTTC. Translated: CSAKAGGLSYEQYF.

The rearrangement joins TRBV12-3 or TRBV12-4 to TRBJ2-3, with 12 positions matching TRBD2. V gave up 5 bases and J gave up 2 bases; unmatched junction bases: 2. This CDR3 has 15 residues. The CDR3 DNA reads as TGTGCCAGCAGTCGGACTAGCGGGGCCACAGATACGCAGTATTTT. Its protein product is CASSRTSGATDTQYF.

V gene TRBV29-1 combines with J gene TRBJ1-1; D unresolved. V lost 3 bases to trimming and J lost 2 bases, with 16 bases between them. The germline V gene has CDR1 SQVTM and CDR2 ANQGSEA. The CDR3 is made up of 15 amino acids. The chain's CDR3 is CSVEVRLIPNTEAFF. CDR3 nucleotide sequence: TGCAGCGTTGAGGTCAGGCTAATCCCCAACACTGAAGCTTTCTTT.

This clonotype appeared a few times. The chain joins TRBV6-1 to TRBJ2-3; a possible D gene is TRBD2 (5 bases). Per the germline V gene, CDR1 is MNHNS and CDR2 is SASEGT. CDR3 size: 14 residues. Trimming took off 4 bases at V and 3 bases at J, with 11 bases between the two ends. CDR3 in amino acids: CASSARRDTDTQYF. In DNA form, the CDR3 reads TGTGCCAGCAGTGCACGACGGGATACAGATACGCAGTATTTT.

The table lists this clonotype with a few counts. This chain joins TRBV7-3 and TRBJ2-1, with a possible D match to TRBD1 (6 bases). CDR3 size: 14 residues. CDR1 and CDR2 from the germline V gene are SGHTA and FQGTGA. The V end lost 2 bases, the J end lost 8 bases, and 13 bases lay between the germline ends. The CDR3 loop reads CASSLSNRAHEQFF. The CDR3 DNA follows: TGTGCCAGCAGCTTATCGAACAGGGCCCATGAGCAGTTCTTC.

V usage is TRBV12-3 or TRBV12-4 and J usage is TRBJ2-7; unclear D gene. The V end was cut by 1 base, the J end by 3 bases, with 10 bases between. The length of the CDR3 is 14 residues. CDR3: CASSLGELIYEQYF. The CDR3, as DNA: TGTGCCAGCAGTTTAGGGGAATTGATCTACGAGCAGTACTTC.

V usage is TRBV10-3 and J usage is TRBJ2-5; no firm D call. Germline CDR1 reads ENHRY; CDR2 reads SYGVKD. V lost 3 bases and J lost 2, with 13 bases in between. CDR3 length: 15 amino acids. The CDR3 loop is CAISEGGTRQETQYF. CDR3 sequence (DNA): TGTGCCATCAGTGAAGGCGGCACACGACAAGAGACCCAGTACTTC.

The V call is TRBV28, the J call TRBJ2-1; 15 bases are a match to TRBD2. The germline V gene encodes CDR1 MDHEN and CDR2 SYDVKM. V trimming: 5 bases; J trimming: 9 bases; junction bases outside the gene matches: 8. This CDR3 is 16 amino acids long. The CDR3 is CASSTGTSGRPGEQFF. The CDR3 coding sequence is TGTGCCAGCAGTACCGGGACTAGCGGGAGGCCGGGTGAGCAGTTCTTC.

V gene TRBV24-1 combines with J gene TRBJ2-3; no definite D call. CDR3 size: 16 residues. Per the germline V gene, CDR1 is KGHDR and CDR2 is SFDVKD. V lost 3 bases to trimming and J lost 2 bases, with 14 bases between them. The CDR3 reads CATSDEWTYDTDTQYF. Written as DNA, the CDR3 is TGTGCCACCAGTGATGAGTGGACCTATGACACAGATACGCAGTATTTT.

This clonotype showed up just a few times. V is TRBV6-1 and J is TRBJ2-6; 9 bases agree with TRBD1. The CDR3 sequence is 17 residues long. V shed 6 bases, J shed 0 bases, and the junction held 6 bases outside the gene matches. In germline, CDR1 is MNHNS, CDR2 SASEGT. CDR3 residues: CASRKDRGGSGANVLTF. CDR3 coding DNA: TGTGCCAGCAGAAAGGACAGGGGTGGCTCTGGGGCCAACGTCCTGACTTTC.

This clonotype has at least ten counts. The chain uses TRBV7-2 and TRBJ2-7; 8 bases match TRBD2. V gave up 1 base and J gave up 1 base; unmatched junction bases: 3. The CDR3 loop spans 15 amino acids. Germline lookup yields CDR1 SGHTA and CDR2 FQGNSA. CDR3 sequence reads: CASSLGGGFSYEQYF. CDR3 DNA: TGTGCCAGCAGCTTAGGCGGGGGGTTTTCCTACGAGCAGTACTTC.

As for this clonotype: A read error may account for a junction end that differs from germline. The chain uses TRBV6-2 or TRBV6-3 and TRBJ2-1; 9 bases are shared with TRBD2. The CDR3 has 16 amino acids. From germline, CDR1 is MNHEY and CDR2 SVGEGT. CDR3 nucleotide sequence: TGTGCCAGCACGGGACTAGCAGGCGGGAGGGACAAGGAGCAGTTCTTC. Protein: CASTGLAGGRDKEQFF.